This TCR beta chain was documented in a study of T cells after posttransplantation cyclophosphamide. Study findings and constraints: TRB overlap between skin or GI tissue T cells and blood was limited.

Trimming took off 2 bases at V and 0 bases at J, with 13 bases between the two ends. CDR3 length: 16 residues. Here immunoSEQ multiplex PCR was the method, and the copy in TCRdb shows in-frame clones only, minus some. The sample holds about 10,000 clones; 82% are singletons and the top ten take about 15%. A marrow graft followed busulfan-fludarabine conditioning, with cyclophosphamide on days +3 and +4. On this clone: The antigen is not known.

The genes are TRBV23-1 and TRBJ2-5; perhaps TRBD2 as D (5 bases). TRBV23-1 falls under the ORF class, with uncertain function. The sample in question was PBMCs, obtained roughly 2,000 days after a stem cell transplant with posttransplant cyclophosphamide. This clonotype was sampled from a female patient aged 40-50 years who received an allogeneic stem cell transplant from a related donor, was CMV-positive, and had no GVHD. The graft donor may account for some of the T cells. The CDR3 sequence is CASSQPRGQHQETQYF. For the CDR3, the DNA is TGCGCCAGCAGTCAACCCCGAGGGCAGCACCAAGAGACCCAGTACTTC.